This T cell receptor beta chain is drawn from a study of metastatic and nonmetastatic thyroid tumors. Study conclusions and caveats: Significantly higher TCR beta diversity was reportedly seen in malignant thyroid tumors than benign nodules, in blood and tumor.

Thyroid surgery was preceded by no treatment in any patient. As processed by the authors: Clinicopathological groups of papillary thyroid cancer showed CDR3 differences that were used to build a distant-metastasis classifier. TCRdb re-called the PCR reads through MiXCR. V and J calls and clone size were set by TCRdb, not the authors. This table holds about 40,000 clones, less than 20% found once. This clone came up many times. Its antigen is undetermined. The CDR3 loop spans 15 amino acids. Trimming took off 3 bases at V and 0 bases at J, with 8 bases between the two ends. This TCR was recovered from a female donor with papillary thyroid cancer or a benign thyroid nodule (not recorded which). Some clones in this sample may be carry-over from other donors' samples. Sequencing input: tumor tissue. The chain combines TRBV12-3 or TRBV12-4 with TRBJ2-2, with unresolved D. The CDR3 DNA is TGTGCCAGCAGTTTGGGCATTTCGAACACCGGGGAGCTGTTTTTT. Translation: CASSLGISNTGELFF.